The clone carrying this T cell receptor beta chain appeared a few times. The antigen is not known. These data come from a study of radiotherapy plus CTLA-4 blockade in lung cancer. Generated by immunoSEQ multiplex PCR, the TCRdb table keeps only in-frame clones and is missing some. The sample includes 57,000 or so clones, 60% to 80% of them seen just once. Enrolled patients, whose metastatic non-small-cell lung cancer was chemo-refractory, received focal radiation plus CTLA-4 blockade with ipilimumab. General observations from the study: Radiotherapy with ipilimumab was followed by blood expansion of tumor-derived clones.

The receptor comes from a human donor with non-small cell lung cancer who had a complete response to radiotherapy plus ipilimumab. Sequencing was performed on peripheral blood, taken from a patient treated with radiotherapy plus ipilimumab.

The DNA of the CDR3 is TGTGCCAGTTCAGGGCTAGTCCTCTCTGGAAACACCATATATTTT. Its translation: CASSGLVLSGNTIYF. The gene calls are TRBV19 and TRBJ1-3; possibly TRBD1 for D (5 bases). CDR3 length equals 15 residues. Trimming took off 8 bases at V and 0 bases at J, with 14 bases between the two ends. From germline, CDR1 is LNHDA and CDR2 SQIVND (reference sequence).